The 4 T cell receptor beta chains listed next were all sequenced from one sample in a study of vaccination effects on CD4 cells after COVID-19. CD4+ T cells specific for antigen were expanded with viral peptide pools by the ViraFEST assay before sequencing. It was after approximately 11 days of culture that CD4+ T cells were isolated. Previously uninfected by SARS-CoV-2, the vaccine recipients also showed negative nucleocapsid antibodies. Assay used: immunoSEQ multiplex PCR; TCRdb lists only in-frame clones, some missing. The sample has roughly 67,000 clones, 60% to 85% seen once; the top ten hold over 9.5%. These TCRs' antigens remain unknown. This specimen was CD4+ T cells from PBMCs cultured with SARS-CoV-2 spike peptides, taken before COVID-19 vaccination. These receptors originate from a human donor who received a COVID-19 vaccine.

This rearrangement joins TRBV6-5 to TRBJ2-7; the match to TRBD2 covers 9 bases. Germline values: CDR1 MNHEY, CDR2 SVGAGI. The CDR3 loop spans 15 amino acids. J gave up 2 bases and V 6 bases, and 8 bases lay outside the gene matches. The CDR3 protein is CASSDSGGAPYEQYV. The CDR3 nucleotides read TGTGCCAGCAGCGATAGCGGGGGCGCCCCCTACGAGCAGTACGTC.

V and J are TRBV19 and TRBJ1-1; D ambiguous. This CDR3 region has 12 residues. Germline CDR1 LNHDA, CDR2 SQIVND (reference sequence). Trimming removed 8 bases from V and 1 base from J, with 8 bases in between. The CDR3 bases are TGTGCCAGTGGATGGCGGAACACTGAAGCTTTCTTT. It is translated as CASGWRNTEAFF.

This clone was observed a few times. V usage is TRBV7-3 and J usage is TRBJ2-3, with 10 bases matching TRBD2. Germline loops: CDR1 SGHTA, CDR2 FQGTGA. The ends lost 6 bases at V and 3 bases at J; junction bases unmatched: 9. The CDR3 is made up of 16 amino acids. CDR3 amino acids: CASSPSSGGATDTQYF. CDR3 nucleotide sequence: TGTGCCAGCAGTCCTTCAAGCGGGGGGGCAACAGATACGCAGTATTTT.

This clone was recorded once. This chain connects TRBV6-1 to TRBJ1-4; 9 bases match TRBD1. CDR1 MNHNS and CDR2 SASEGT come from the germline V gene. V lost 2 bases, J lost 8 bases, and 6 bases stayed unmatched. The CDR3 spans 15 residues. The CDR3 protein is CASSEPGQGKEKLFF. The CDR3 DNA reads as TGTGCCAGCAGTGAACCGGGACAGGGAAAAGAAAAACTGTTTTTT.